The next 25 T cell receptor beta chains were all read from a single sample in a study of cytotoxic CD8 clonotypes in ibrutinib-treated CLL. Assay used: immunoSEQ multiplex PCR; TCRdb lists only in-frame clones, some missing. The sample includes 140,000 or so clones, 75% to 85% of them seen just once. The material was PBMCs, obtained after 12 months of ibrutinib treatment. These receptors all come from a human donor with chronic lymphocytic leukemia.

CDR3 in DNA: TGTGCCAGCAGCCCTCGCACAGGGCCTTCTTACGAGCAGTACTTC. This translates into CASSPRTGPSYEQYF. V and J are TRBV11-2 and TRBJ2-7, with D perhaps TRBD1 (6 bases). Germline CDR1 is SGHAT and CDR2 is FQNNGV. V lost 5 bases and J 4 bases, leaving 18 bases between the germline ends. This CDR3 is built from 15 residues. Variable domain in full (rest from reference TRBV11-2 and TRBJ2-7): EAGVAQSPRYKIIEKRQSVAFWCNPISGHATLYWYQQILGQGPKLLIQFQNNGVVDDSQLPKDRFSAERLKGVDSTLKIQPAKLEDSAVYLCASSPRTGPSYEQYFGPGTRLTVT.

The chain is built from TRBV18 and TRBJ1-5; D unresolved. This CDR3 is built from 14 residues. V was trimmed by 2 bases and J by 10 bases, leaving 15 bases between them. Germline V gene data show CDR1 as KGHSH and CDR2 as LQKENI. The CDR3: CASSPFGLPSPQHF. Written as DNA, the CDR3 is TGTGCCAGCTCACCATTCGGCCTTCCGAGTCCCCAGCATTTT.

The gene calls are TRBV10-3 and TRBJ2-1; the D gene could be TRBD1 or TRBD2 (7 bases each). Trimming took 3 bases from V and 8 from J, leaving 20 bases between them. Germline V gene sequence: CDR1 ENHRY, CDR2 SYGVKD. This CDR3 has 16 residues. CDR3 sequence: CAISELAPTGDDEQFF. The CDR3 DNA follows: TGTGCCATCAGTGAACTAGCGCCTACAGGGGACGATGAGCAGTTCTTC.

The chain is built from TRBV28 and TRBJ2-1, with TRBD1 matching over 7 bases. Germline V gene sequence: CDR1 MDHEN, CDR2 SYDVKM. This CDR3 spans 17 amino acids. Trimming took 3 bases from V and 6 from J; bases not matched to a gene: 14. CDR3 protein: CASSFPKGASTPNEQFF. The CDR3 region has the DNA TGTGCCAGCAGTTTCCCAAAGGGGGCCTCCACACCCAATGAGCAGTTCTTC.

V is TRBV14 and J is TRBJ1-3; D might be TRBD1 (5 bases). The V and J ends lost 4 bases and 0 bases respectively, with 19 bases between them. This CDR3 comprises 18 residues. CDR1 and CDR2 from the germline V gene are SGHDN and FVKESK. The CDR3 region has the DNA TGTGCCAGCAGCCTTTTCTACGGGACGGTTTACTCTGGAAACACCATATATTTT. It translates to CASSLFYGTVYSGNTIYF.

The genes are TRBV9 and TRBJ2-7, with D possibly matching TRBD1 (6 bases). The V end was cut by 4 bases, the J end by 1 base, with 18 bases between. Germline CDR1 reads SGDLS; CDR2 reads YYNGEE. CDR3 length equals 16 residues. CDR3 nucleotide sequence: TGTGCCAGCAGCCAGTTCGCGGCAGGGGAGTCCTACGAGCAGTACTTC. It encodes CASSQFAAGESYEQYF.

This sequence joins TRBV19 and TRBJ1-2; a weak D match, TRBD1 (6 bases). The ends were cut back, 1 base at V and 7 bases at J, with 16 bases in the middle. This CDR3 region has 15 residues. Germline V gene sequence: CDR1 LNHDA, CDR2 SQIVND (reference sequence). This chain's CDR3 is CASSIGFGGGRGYTF. DNA of the CDR3: TGTGCCAGTAGTATAGGGTTCGGAGGGGGTCGTGGCTACACCTTC.

This rearrangement joins TRBV10-3 to TRBJ2-7; TRBD1 agrees at 9 bases. CDR1 ENHRY and CDR2 SYGVKD come from the germline V gene. The CDR3 consists of 14 residues. V lost 4 bases, J lost 3 bases, and 4 bases stayed unmatched. CDR3 sequence: CAISGTGAHYEQYF. The CDR3, as DNA: TGTGCCATCAGTGGGACAGGGGCCCACTACGAGCAGTACTTC.

The chain employs TRBV7-6 and TRBJ2-1; tentatively, D is TRBD1 or TRBD2 (5 bases each). Deletions cut 5 bases from V and 5 bases from J, with 13 bases between. CDR1 is SGHVS and CDR2 is FNYEAQ in the germline V gene. The CDR3 length is 14 residues. The chain's CDR3 is CASSPGASNNEQFF. DNA for the CDR3: TGTGCCAGCAGCCCCGGGGCGAGCAACAATGAGCAGTTCTTC. The entire variable domain, with the rest obtained from reference TRBV7-6 and TRBJ2-1, is as follows: GAGVSQSPRYKVTKRGQDVALRCDPISGHVSLYWYRQALGQGPEFLTYFNYEAQQDKSGLPNDRFSAERPEGSISTLTIQRTEQRDSAMYRCASSPGASNNEQFFGPGTRLTVL.

This chain links TRBV4-3 with TRBJ2-1; 7 nucleotides align to TRBD2. The CDR3 consists of 16 residues. The ends lost 1 base at V and 4 bases at J; junction bases unmatched: 7. In germline, CDR1 is LGHNA, CDR2 YSLEER. CDR3 amino acids: CASSQASAGSYNEQFF. CDR3 sequence (DNA): TGCGCCAGCAGCCAAGCCTCAGCGGGATCATACAATGAGCAGTTCTTC.

The rearrangement links TRBV4-3 to TRBJ2-3; D gene uncertain. Germline V CDR1 and CDR2: LGHNA, YSLEER. The CDR3 sequence is 15 residues long. V lost 0 bases to trimming and J lost 3 bases, with 10 bases between them. CDR3 in DNA: TGCGCCAGCAGCCAAGATCTAGGCTGGACAGATACGCAGTATTTT. Its protein product is CASSQDLGWTDTQYF.

The gene calls are TRBV4-3 and TRBJ2-1, with D tentatively TRBD1 (6 bases). Germline CDR1 and CDR2: LGHNA and YSLEER. Trimming took off 0 bases at V and 4 bases at J, with 10 bases between the two ends. This CDR3 comprises 15 residues. The CDR3 is CASSQEGQGYNEQFF. The DNA for the CDR3 is TGCGCCAGCAGCCAAGAAGGCCAGGGGTACAATGAGCAGTTCTTC.

This clone came up a few times. The V gene is TRBV18, the J gene TRBJ2-2; no clear D gene. The CDR3 extends over 14 amino acids. In germline, CDR1 is KGHSH, CDR2 LQKENI. V was cut by 4 bases and J by 2 bases, with 8 bases left in between. CDR3 DNA sequence: TGTGCCAGCTCACAAGGCCTTAACACCGGGGAGCTGTTTTTT. It is translated as CASSQGLNTGELFF. Full variable domain (missing parts from reference TRBV18 and TRBJ2-2): NAGVMQNPRHLVRRRGQEARLRCSPMKGHSHVYWYRQLPEEGLKFMVYLQKENIIDESGMPKERFSAEFPKEGPSILRIQQVVRGDSAAYFCASSQGLNTGELFFGEGSRLTVL.

The chain is built from TRBV15 and TRBJ1-1; a possible D gene is TRBD1 (5 bases). V lost 2 bases and J lost 6, with 10 bases in between. Per the germline V gene, CDR1 is LNHNV and CDR2 is YYDKDF (reference sequence). This CDR3 has 13 amino acids. The CDR3 sequence: CATSRQQDSEAFF. Written as DNA, the CDR3 is TGTGCCACCAGCAGACAACAGGACTCTGAAGCTTTCTTT.

The chain carries TRBV6-1 and TRBJ1-2; perhaps TRBD1 as D (5 bases). In germline, CDR1 is MNHNS, CDR2 SASEGT. CDR3 size: 15 residues. V lost 2 bases to trimming and J lost 9 bases, with 19 bases between them. The CDR3: CASSESPQGENRYTF. CDR3 nucleotides: TGTGCCAGCAGTGAATCACCGCAGGGAGAAAACCGCTACACCTTC.

V gene TRBV5-4 combines with J gene TRBJ2-7, with TRBD1 matching 9 bases. Germline loops: CDR1 SGHNT, CDR2 YYREEE (reference sequence). The CDR3 runs to 15 residues. V lost 5 bases, J lost 0 bases, and 6 bases stayed unmatched. The CDR3 DNA reads TGTGCCAGCAGGAGGGACAGGGTGAACTCCTACGAGCAGTACTTC. This codes for CASRRDRVNSYEQYF.

This rearrangement joins TRBV4-1 to TRBJ1-1; D is perhaps TRBD1 (5 bases). This CDR3 region has 13 residues. The V end was cut by 1 base, the J end by 6 bases, with 9 bases between. CDR1 and CDR2 from the germline V gene are MGHRA and YSYEKL. The CDR3 DNA is TGCGCCAGCAGCCAAGGAAGACAGTCTGAAGCTTTCTTT. It codes for CASSQGRQSEAFF.

The J gene is TRBJ1-2, the V gene TRBV28, with D unresolved. CDR1 is MDHEN and CDR2 is SYDVKM in the germline V gene. Trimming pared 6 bases from V and 2 bases from J, leaving 16 bases between. The CDR3 runs to 15 residues. CDR3 sequence: CASRDDKVLNYGYTF. CDR3 nucleotides: TGTGCCAGCAGGGACGACAAGGTTCTGAACTATGGCTACACCTTC.

This sequence joins TRBV6-6 and TRBJ2-3; weak D call: TRBD1 (6 bases). The CDR3 runs 16 residues. Trimming took off 2 bases at V and 3 bases at J, with 15 bases between the two ends. Germline V gene data show CDR1 as MNHNY and CDR2 as SVGAGI (reference sequence). The chain's CDR3 is CASSYPSTGGTDTQYF. The DNA for the CDR3 is TGTGCCAGCAGTTACCCCTCGACAGGTGGGACAGATACGCAGTATTTT.

This chain joins TRBV18 and TRBJ1-1, with TRBD1 matching over 7 bases. Germline lookup yields CDR1 KGHSH and CDR2 LQKENI. This CDR3 region has 15 residues. J lost 0 bases, V lost 3 bases, and 4 bases had no gene match. CDR3 loop: CASSPWTGLNTEAFF. CDR3 nucleotide sequence: TGTGCCAGCTCACCCTGGACAGGATTGAACACTGAAGCTTTCTTT.

This chain links TRBV9 with TRBJ2-3; 11 nucleotides align to TRBD2. From germline, CDR1 is SGDLS and CDR2 YYNGEE. The CDR3 has 17 amino acids. V was pared by 4 bases and J by 2 bases, with 9 bases of the junction left unmatched. CDR3 sequence (DNA): TGTGCCAGCAGCATAAGACAACTAGCGGGAGACACAGATACGCAGTATTTT. Protein: CASSIRQLAGDTDTQYF.

This clone was found once. The chain recombines TRBV15 with TRBJ1-4; the D is unclear. Trimming took 4 bases from V and 1 from J, leaving 7 bases between them. Germline V gene data show CDR1 as LNHNV and CDR2 as YYDKDF (reference sequence). This CDR3 has 14 residues. CDR3 DNA sequence: TGTGCCACCAGCAACGACGGAACTAATGAAAAACTGTTTTTT. This gives the protein CATSNDGTNEKLFF.

The sample holds one count of this clone. The CDR3 loop is CASRPGADTQYF. The CDR3 DNA reads TGTGCCAGCAGGCCGGGGGCAGATACGCAGTATTTT. V usage is TRBV11-2 and J usage is TRBJ2-3, with D tentatively TRBD2 (6 bases). V gave up 6 bases and J gave up 4 bases, with 8 bases separating them. This CDR3 contains 12 residues. Looked up from germline, CDR1 is SGHAT and CDR2 is FQNNGV.

This sequence joins TRBV5-1 and TRBJ2-1; D is perhaps TRBD1 (6 bases). This CDR3 comprises 14 residues. Trimming removed 0 bases at V and 5 bases at J, with 9 bases between. Germline CDR1 reads SGHRS; CDR2 reads YFSETQ. CDR3 sequence reads: CASSLGQGHNEQFF. CDR3 coding DNA: TGCGCCAGCAGCTTGGGGCAGGGGCACAATGAGCAGTTCTTC.

The chain employs TRBV7-2 and TRBJ1-4; D unclear. Trimming took 1 base from V and 5 from J, leaving 11 bases between them. Looked up from germline, CDR1 is SGHTA and CDR2 is FQGNSA. The CDR3 has 15 amino acids. CDR3 nucleotides: TGTGCCAGCAGCTTAGTTGTGGGCAGGAATGAAAAACTGTTTTTT. This codes for CASSLVVGRNEKLFF.